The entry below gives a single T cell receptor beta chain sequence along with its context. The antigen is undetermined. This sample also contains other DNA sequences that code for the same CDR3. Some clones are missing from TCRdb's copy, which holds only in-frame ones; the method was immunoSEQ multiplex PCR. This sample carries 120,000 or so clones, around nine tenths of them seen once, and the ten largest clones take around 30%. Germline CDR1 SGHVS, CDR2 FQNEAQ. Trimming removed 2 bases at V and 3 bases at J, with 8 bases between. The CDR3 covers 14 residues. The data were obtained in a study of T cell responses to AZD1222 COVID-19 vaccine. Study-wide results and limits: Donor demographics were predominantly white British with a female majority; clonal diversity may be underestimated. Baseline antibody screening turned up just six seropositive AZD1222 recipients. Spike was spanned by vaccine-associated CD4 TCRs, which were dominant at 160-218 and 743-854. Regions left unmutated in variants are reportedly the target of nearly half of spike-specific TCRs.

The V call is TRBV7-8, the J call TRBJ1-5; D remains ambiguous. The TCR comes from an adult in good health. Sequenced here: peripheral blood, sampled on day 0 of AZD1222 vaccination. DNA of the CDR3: TGTGCCAGCAGCTTATCAGGCCCCAATCAGCCCCAGCATTTT. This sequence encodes CASSLSGPNQPQHF.